The T cell receptor beta chain under discussion was sequenced for a study of shared clonotypes between healthy human individuals. Study-wide findings and caveats: A few donors showed sharing of around 5% of naive CD4 clonotypes. Clonotype sharing among donors was expected to depend on sequencing depth.

In regard to this clone: What it binds is not known.

The CDR3 extends over 14 amino acids. Germline V CDR1 and CDR2: MRHNA, SNTAGT. Trimming removed 10 bases from V and 6 bases from J; junction bases left unmatched: 4. The study ran the assay at deep level. TCRdb's table, derived via immunoSEQ multiplex PCR, lists solely in-frame clones and lacks some. The table has about 610,000 clones, around 97% seen once. Sequences were obtained from naive CD4+ T cells sorted from blood. Subset meaning: CD45RA+ positively selected. The receptor's source is a woman aged 30 to 39 in good health. The chain joins TRBV6-4 to TRBJ2-1; 15 nucleotides agree with TRBD2. The chain's CDR3 is CATRTSGRGNEQFF. DNA of the CDR3: TGTGCCACCCGGACTAGCGGGAGGGGCAATGAGCAGTTCTTC.